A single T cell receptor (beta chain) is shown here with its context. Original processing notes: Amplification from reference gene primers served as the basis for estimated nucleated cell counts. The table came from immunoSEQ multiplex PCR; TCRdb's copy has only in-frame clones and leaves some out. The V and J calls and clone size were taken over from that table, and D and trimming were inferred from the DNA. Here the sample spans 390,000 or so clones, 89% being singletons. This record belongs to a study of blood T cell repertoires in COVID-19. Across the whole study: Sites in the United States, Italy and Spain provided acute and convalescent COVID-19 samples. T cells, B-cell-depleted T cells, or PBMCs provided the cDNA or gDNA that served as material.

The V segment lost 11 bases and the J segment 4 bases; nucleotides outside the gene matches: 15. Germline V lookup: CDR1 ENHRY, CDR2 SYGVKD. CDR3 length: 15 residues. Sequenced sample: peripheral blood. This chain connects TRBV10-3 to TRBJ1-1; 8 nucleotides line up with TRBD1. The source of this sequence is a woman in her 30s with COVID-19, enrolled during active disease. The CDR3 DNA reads TGTGCCGCTCGAACCGCGACAGGGGAGGGCACTGAAGCTTTCTTT. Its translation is CAARTATGEGTEAFF.